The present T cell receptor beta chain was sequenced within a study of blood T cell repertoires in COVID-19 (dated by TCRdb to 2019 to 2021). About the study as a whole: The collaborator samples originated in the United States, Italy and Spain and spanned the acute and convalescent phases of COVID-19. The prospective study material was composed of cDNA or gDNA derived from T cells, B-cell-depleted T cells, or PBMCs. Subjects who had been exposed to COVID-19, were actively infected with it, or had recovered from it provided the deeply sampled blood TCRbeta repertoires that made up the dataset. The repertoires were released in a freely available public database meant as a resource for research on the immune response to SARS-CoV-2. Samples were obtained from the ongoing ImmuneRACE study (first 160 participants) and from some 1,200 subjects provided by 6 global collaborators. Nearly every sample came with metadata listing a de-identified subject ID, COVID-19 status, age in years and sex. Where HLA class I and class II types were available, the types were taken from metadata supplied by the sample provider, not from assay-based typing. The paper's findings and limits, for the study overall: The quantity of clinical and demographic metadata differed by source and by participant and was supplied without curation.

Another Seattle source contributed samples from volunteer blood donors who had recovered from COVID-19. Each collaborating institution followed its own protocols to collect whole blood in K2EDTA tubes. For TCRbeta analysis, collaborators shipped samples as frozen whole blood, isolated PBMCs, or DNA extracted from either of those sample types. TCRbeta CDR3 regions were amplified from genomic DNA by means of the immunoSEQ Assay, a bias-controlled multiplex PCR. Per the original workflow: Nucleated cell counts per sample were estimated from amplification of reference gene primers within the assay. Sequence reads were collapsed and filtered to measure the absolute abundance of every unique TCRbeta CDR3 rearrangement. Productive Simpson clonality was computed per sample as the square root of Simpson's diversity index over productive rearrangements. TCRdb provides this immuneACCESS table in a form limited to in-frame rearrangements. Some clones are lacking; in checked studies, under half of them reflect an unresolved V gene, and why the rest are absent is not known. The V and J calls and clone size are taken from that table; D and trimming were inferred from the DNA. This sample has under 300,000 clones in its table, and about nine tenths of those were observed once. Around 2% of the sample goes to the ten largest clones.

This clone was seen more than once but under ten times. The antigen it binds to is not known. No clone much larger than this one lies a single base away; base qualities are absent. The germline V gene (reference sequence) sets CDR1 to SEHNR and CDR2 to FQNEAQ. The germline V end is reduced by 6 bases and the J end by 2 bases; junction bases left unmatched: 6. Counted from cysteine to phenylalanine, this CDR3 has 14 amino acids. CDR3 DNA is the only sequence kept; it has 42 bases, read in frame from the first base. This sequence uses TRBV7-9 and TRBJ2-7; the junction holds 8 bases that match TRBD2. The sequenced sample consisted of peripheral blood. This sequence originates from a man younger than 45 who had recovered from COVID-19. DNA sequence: TGTGCCAGCAGTAAAGCGGGGGAACCCTACGAGCAGTACTTC. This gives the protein CASSKAGEPYEQYF. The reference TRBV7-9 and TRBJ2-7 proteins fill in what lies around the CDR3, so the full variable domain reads DTGVSQNPRHKITKRGQNVTFRCDPISEHNRLYWYRQTLGQGPEFLTYFQNEAQLEKSRLLSDRFSAERPKGSFSTLEIQRTEQGDSAMYLCASSKAGEPYEQYFGPGTRLTVT.